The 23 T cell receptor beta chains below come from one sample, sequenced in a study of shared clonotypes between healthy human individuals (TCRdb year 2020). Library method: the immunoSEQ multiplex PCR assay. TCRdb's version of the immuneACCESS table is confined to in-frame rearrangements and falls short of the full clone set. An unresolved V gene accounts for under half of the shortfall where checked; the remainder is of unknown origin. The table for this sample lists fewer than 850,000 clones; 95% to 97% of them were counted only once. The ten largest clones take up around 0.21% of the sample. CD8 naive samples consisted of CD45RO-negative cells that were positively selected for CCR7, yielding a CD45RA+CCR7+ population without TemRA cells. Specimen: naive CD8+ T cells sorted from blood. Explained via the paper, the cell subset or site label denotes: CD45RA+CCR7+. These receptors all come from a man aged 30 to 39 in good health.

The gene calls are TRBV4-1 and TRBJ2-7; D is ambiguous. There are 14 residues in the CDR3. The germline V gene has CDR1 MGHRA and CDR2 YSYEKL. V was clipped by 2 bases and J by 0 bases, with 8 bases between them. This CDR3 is CASSQPRSSYEQYF. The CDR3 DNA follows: TGCGCCAGCAGCCAACCTAGAAGCTCCTACGAGCAGTACTTC.

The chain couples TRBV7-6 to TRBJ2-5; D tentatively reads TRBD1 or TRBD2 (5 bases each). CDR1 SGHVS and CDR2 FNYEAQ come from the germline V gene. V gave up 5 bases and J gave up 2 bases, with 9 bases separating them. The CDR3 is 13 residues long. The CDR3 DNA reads TGTGCCAGCAGCCGGGACGGACAAGAGACCCAGTACTTC. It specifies CASSRDGQETQYF.

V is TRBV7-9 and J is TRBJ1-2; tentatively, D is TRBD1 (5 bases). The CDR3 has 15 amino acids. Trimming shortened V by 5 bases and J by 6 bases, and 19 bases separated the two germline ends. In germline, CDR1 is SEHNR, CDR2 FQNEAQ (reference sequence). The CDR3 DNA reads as TGTGCCAGCAGCCAGGCGGGAACCGGGACCGATGGCTACACCTTC. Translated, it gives CASSQAGTGTDGYTF.

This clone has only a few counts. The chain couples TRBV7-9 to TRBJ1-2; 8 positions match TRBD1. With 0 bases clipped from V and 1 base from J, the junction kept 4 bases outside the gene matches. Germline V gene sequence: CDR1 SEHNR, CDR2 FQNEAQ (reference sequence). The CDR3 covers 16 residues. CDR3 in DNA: TGTGCCAGCAGCTTAGCAGGGACAGGATTTAACTATGGCTACACCTTC. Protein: CASSLAGTGFNYGYTF.

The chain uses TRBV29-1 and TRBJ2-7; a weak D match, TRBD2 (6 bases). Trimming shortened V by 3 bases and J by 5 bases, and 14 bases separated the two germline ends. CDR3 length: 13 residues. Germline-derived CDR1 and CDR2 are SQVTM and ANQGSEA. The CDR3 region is CSVEARGSNEQYF. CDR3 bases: TGCAGCGTTGAGGCCCGGGGGAGTAACGAGCAGTACTTC.

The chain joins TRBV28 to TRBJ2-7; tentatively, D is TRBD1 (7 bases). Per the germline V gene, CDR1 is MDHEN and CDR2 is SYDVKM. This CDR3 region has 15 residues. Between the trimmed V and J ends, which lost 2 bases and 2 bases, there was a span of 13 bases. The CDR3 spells CASSLAAGQTYEQYF. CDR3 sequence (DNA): TGTGCCAGCAGTTTAGCCGCGGGACAGACCTACGAGCAGTACTTC.

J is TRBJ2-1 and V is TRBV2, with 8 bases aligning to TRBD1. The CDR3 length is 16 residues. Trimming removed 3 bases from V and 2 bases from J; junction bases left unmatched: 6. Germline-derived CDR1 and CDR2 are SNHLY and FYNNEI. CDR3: CASSDPDREPYNEQFF. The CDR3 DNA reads TGTGCCAGCAGTGACCCGGACAGGGAACCCTACAATGAGCAGTTCTTC.

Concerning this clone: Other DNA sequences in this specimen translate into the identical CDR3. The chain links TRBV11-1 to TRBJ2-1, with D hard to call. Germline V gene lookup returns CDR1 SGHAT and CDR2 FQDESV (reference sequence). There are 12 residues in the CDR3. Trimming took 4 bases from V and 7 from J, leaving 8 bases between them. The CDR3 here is CASSSLGNEQFF. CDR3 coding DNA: TGTGCCAGCAGCTCCCTGGGGAATGAGCAGTTCTTC.

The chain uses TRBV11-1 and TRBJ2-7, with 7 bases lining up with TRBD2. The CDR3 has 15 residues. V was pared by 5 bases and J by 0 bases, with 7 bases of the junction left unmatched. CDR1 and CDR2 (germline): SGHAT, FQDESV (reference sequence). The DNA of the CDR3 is TGTGCCAGCAGCGATACTAGCGCCAGCTCCTACGAGCAGTACTTC. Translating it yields CASSDTSASSYEQYF.

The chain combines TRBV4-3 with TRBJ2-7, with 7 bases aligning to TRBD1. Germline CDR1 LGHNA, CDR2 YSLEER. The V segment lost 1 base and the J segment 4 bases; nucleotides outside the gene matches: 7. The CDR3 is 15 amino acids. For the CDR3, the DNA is TGCGCCAGCAGCCAAGGTACCGGGACAGCGTACGAGCAGTACTTC. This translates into CASSQGTGTAYEQYF.

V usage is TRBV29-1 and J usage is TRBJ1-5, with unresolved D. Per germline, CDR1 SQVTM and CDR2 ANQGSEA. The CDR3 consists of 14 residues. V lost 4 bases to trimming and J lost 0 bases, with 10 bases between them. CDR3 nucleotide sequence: TGCAGCGTTGGGTCGGGCTATAGCAATCAGCCCCAGCATTTT. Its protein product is CSVGSGYSNQPQHF.

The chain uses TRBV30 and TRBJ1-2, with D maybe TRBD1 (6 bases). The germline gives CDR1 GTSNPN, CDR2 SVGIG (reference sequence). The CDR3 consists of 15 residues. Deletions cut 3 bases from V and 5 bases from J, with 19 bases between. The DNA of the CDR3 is TGTGCCTGGAGAAGGACAGCTCTTACTTATTATGGCTACACCTTC. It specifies CAWRRTALTYYGYTF.

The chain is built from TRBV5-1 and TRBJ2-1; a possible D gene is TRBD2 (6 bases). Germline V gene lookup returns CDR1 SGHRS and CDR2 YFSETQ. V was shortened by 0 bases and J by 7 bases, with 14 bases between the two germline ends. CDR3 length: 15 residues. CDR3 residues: CASSLVRLVGNEQFF. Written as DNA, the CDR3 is TGCGCCAGCAGCTTGGTTCGACTAGTTGGGAATGAGCAGTTCTTC.

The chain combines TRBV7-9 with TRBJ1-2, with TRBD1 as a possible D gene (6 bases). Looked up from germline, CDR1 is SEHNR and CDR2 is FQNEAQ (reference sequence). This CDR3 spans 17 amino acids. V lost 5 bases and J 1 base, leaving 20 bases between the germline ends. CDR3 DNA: TGTGCCAGCAGCCTAGGGGGGACTTCGAGTCTTAACTATGGCTACACCTTC. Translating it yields CASSLGGTSSLNYGYTF.

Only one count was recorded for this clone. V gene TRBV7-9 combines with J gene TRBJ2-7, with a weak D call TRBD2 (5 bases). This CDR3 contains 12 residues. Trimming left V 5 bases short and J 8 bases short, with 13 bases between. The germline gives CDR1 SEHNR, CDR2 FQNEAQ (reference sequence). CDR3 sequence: CASSPEVVKQYF. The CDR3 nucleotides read TGTGCCAGCAGCCCGGAGGTTGTCAAGCAGTACTTC.

The CDR3 protein is CAITDRAGRGYEQYF. In nucleotides, the CDR3 is TGTGCCATCACCGATAGAGCGGGGAGGGGGTACGAGCAGTACTTC. The genes are TRBV10-3 and TRBJ2-7; possibly TRBD2 for D (7 bases). This CDR3 spans 15 amino acids. V lost 7 bases to trimming and J lost 4 bases, with 20 bases between them. Germline lookup yields CDR1 ENHRY and CDR2 SYGVKD.

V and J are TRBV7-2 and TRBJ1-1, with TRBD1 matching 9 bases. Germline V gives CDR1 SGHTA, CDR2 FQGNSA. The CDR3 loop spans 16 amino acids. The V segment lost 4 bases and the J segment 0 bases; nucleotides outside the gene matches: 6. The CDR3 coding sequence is TGTGCCAGCAGCTCCGGACAGGGGCTCTTGAACACTGAAGCTTTCTTT. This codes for CASSSGQGLLNTEAFF.

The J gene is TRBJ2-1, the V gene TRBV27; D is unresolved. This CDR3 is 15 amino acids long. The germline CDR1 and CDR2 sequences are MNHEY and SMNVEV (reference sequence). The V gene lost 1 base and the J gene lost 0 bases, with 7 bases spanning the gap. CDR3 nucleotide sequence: TGTGCCAGCAGTTTATACCACAGCTCCTACAATGAGCAGTTCTTC. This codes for CASSLYHSSYNEQFF.

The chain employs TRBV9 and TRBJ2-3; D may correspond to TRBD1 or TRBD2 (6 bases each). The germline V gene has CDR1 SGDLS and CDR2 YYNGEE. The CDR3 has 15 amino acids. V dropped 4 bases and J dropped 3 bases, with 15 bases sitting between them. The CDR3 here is CASSLDGGRTDTQYF. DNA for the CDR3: TGTGCCAGCAGCCTTGATGGGGGGCGGACAGATACGCAGTATTTT.

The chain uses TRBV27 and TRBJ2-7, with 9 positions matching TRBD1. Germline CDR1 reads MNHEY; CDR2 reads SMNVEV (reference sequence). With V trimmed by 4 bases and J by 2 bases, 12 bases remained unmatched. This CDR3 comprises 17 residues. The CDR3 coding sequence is TGTGCCAGCAGTTCCCTTGTAACAGGGGGCTACCCCTACGAGCAGTACTTC. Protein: CASSSLVTGGYPYEQYF.

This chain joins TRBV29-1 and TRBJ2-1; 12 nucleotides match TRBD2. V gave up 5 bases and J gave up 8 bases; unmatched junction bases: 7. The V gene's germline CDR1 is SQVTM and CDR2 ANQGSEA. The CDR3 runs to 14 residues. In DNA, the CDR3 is TGCAGCGTTCCAACTAGCGGGAGGCAAGATGAGCAGTTCTTC. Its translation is CSVPTSGRQDEQFF.

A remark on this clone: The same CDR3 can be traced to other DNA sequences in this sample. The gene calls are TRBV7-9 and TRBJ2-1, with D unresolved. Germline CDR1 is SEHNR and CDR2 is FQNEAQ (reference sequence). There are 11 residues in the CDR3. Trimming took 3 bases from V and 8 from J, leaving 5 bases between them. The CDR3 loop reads CASSFSHEQFF. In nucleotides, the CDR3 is TGTGCCAGCAGCTTTTCCCATGAGCAGTTCTTC.

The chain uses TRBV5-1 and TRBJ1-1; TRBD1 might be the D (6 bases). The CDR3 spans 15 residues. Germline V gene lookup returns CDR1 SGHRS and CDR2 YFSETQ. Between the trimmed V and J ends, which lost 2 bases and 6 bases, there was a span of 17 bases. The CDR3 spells CASSFDPQGRPEAFF. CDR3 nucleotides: TGCGCCAGCAGCTTTGACCCACAGGGTCGGCCTGAAGCTTTCTTT.